One sample yielded the 15 T cell receptor beta chains listed below, sequenced in a study of T cells after yellow fever vaccination. Using its own MiXCR run on the 5' RACE reads, TCRdb lists one record per CDR3 protein. The table records 400,000 to 450,000 distinct CDR3 sequences, approximately 18% of them present only once. Sequencing used PBMCs, obtained before the yellow fever booster vaccination. These receptors came from a man between 18 and 29 years old who received the YFV17D yellow fever vaccine.

The chain uses TRBV12-5 and TRBJ2-5; the match to TRBD1 covers 12 bases. Looked up from germline, CDR1 is LGHNT and CDR2 is FRNRAP. The CDR3 has 16 residues. The V segment lost 1 base and the J segment 4 bases; nucleotides outside the gene matches: 4. The CDR3 is CASGLAGQGAGETQYF. The CDR3 DNA is TGTGCTAGTGGTTTGGCGGGACAGGGGGCCGGAGAGACCCAGTACTTC.

The chain carries TRBV7-9 and TRBJ1-1; D may be TRBD1 (6 bases). Germline V gene data show CDR1 as SEHNR and CDR2 as FQNEAQ (reference sequence). The germline V and J ends were trimmed by 5 bases and 1 base, with 14 bases remaining between them. The CDR3 is made up of 15 amino acids. The CDR3 DNA sequence: TGTGCCAGCAGCCCGCCGGACAGACCGAACACTGAAGCTTTCTTT. Its protein is CASSPPDRPNTEAFF.

This chain joins TRBV5-1 and TRBJ2-2, with a tentative D call TRBD1 (5 bases). This CDR3 has 15 residues. Trimming cost V 0 bases and J 5 bases, with 11 bases left between them. Germline V lookup: CDR1 SGHRS, CDR2 YFSETQ. CDR3 in amino acids: CASSLADSRTGELFF. CDR3 sequence (DNA): TGCGCCAGCAGCTTGGCTGACAGTAGAACCGGGGAGCTGTTTTTT.

This clonotype was seen a handful of times. The chain is built from TRBV18 and TRBJ2-4, with D maybe TRBD2 (5 bases). Germline V gene data show CDR1 as KGHSH and CDR2 as LQKENI. V was trimmed by 3 bases and J by 7 bases, leaving 7 bases between them. The CDR3 length is 12 residues. The CDR3 loop reads CASSPRGNIQYF. As DNA, the CDR3 is TGTGCCAGCTCACCGCGAGGGAACATTCAGTACTTC.

V gene TRBV6-6 combines with J gene TRBJ1-1; 7 nucleotides line up with TRBD1. The trim removed 6 bases at V and 0 bases at J, leaving 7 bases unmatched. Germline loops: CDR1 MNHNY, CDR2 SVGAGI (reference sequence). This CDR3 has 15 residues. CDR3 residues: CASSLRTGMNTEAFF. The CDR3 nucleotides read TGTGCCAGCAGCCTCAGGACAGGCATGAACACTGAAGCTTTCTTT.

The table lists this clonotype with a few counts. V usage is TRBV7-6 and J usage is TRBJ2-1, with D tentatively TRBD1 or TRBD2 (5 bases each). The CDR3 runs 16 residues. Germline V gene lookup returns CDR1 SGHVS and CDR2 FNYEAQ. The V end was cut by 4 bases, the J end by 6 bases, with 19 bases between. The CDR3 reads CASSSYRGQAVNEQFF. Written as DNA, the CDR3 is TGTGCCAGCAGCTCCTACCGGGGCCAAGCGGTCAATGAGCAGTTCTTC.

The sample holds one count of this clonotype. This chain joins TRBV2 and TRBJ1-4, with unresolved D. From germline, CDR1 is SNHLY and CDR2 FYNNEI. V dropped 6 bases and J dropped 5 bases, with 13 bases sitting between them. The CDR3 extends over 14 amino acids. For the CDR3, the DNA is TGTGCCAGCAGCGCGGGCTATCGGAATGAAAAACTGTTTTTT. It codes for CASSAGYRNEKLFF.

This clonotype was found a few times. This chain links TRBV7-9 with TRBJ2-3; D gene ambiguous. Deletions cut 2 bases from V and 4 bases from J, with 10 bases between. The germline gives CDR1 SEHNR, CDR2 FQNEAQ (reference sequence). This CDR3 has 14 amino acids. CDR3 in DNA: TGTGCCAGCAGCTTACCCCGGGTGTCAGATACGCAGTATTTT. It specifies CASSLPRVSDTQYF.

The genes are TRBV4-3 and TRBJ2-7; 8 bases are shared with TRBD1. The CDR3 runs 14 residues. Unmatched junction bases numbered 4, after V lost 1 base and J lost 5 bases. Germline CDR1 and CDR2: LGHNA and YSLEER. CDR3 loop: CASSQVDRDHEQYF. For the CDR3, the DNA is TGCGCCAGCAGCCAAGTGGACAGGGACCACGAGCAGTACTTC.

The chain employs TRBV12-3 or TRBV12-4 and TRBJ2-5; the match to TRBD1 covers 7 bases. Germline trimming cut 1 base from V and 5 bases from J; bases unmatched to any gene: 7. CDR3 length equals 15 residues. CDR3 sequence: CASSLGDRAGETQYF. The CDR3 bases are TGTGCCAGCAGTTTAGGAGACAGGGCGGGCGAGACCCAGTACTTC.

This clonotype was seen a few times. The rearrangement links TRBV29-1 to TRBJ2-7, with a weak D call TRBD2 (5 bases). The germline gives CDR1 SQVTM, CDR2 ANQGSEA. This CDR3 is 13 amino acids long. V was clipped by 3 bases and J by 3 bases, with 12 bases between them. The CDR3 bases are TGCAGCGTTGAGATTACGGGGTTCTACGAGCAGTACTTC. Translating it yields CSVEITGFYEQYF.

This clonotype was counted between two and nine times. V and J are TRBV18 and TRBJ2-5; D uncertain. Germline V gene lookup returns CDR1 KGHSH and CDR2 LQKENI. Trimming took 4 bases from V and 5 from J, leaving 14 bases between them. This CDR3 contains 14 residues. The CDR3 is CASSRFNPEETQYF. The CDR3 region has the DNA TGTGCCAGCTCACGATTCAACCCGGAGGAGACCCAGTACTTC.

The gene calls are TRBV18 and TRBJ2-1; a weak D match, TRBD1 (6 bases). Trimming shortened V by 4 bases and J by 3 bases, and 7 bases separated the two germline ends. The CDR3 is 13 residues long. Germline lookup yields CDR1 KGHSH and CDR2 LQKENI. Written as DNA, the CDR3 is TGTGCCAGCTCACTGGGACACTACAATGAGCAGTTCTTC. As protein: CASSLGHYNEQFF.

Only a few counts were recorded for this clonotype. The CDR3 loop reads CASSRGIHNEQFF. The CDR3 DNA follows: TGTGCCAGCAGTAGAGGGATACACAATGAGCAGTTCTTC. The chain is built from TRBV9 and TRBJ2-1; possible D gene TRBD2, 5 bases. Trimming took off 5 bases at V and 5 bases at J, with 11 bases between the two ends. CDR1 is SGDLS, CDR2 YYNGEE, per germline. This CDR3 spans 13 amino acids.

This clonotype was recorded a few times. The chain uses TRBV28 and TRBJ1-5; a weak D match, TRBD1 (5 bases). CDR3 length equals 15 residues. In germline, CDR1 is MDHEN, CDR2 SYDVKM. The V end was cut by 6 bases, the J end by 0 bases, with 12 bases between. The CDR3: CASRVLGPSNQPQHF. The CDR3 nucleotides read TGTGCCAGCAGGGTTCTGGGGCCTAGCAATCAGCCCCAGCATTTT.